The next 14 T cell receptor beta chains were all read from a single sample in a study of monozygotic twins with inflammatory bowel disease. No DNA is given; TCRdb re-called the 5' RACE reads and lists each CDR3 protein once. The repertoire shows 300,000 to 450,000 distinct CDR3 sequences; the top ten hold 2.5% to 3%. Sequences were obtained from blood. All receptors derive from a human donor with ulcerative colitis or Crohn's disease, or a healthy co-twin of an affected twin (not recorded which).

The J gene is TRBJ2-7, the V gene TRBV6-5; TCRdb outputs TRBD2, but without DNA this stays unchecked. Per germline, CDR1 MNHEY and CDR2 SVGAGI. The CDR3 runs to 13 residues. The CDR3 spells CASSYEQGQPPDF.

The CDR3: CASQKGVDGNSPLHF. This chain uses TRBV9 with TRBJ1-6; no DNA is available, so the TRBD1 call from TCRdb remains unchecked. Looked up from germline, CDR1 is SGDLS and CDR2 is YYNGEE. This CDR3 comprises 15 residues.

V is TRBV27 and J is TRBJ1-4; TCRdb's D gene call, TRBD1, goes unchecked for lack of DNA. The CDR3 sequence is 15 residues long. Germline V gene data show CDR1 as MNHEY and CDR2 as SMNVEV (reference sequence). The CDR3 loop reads CASSYIPRGNEKLFF.

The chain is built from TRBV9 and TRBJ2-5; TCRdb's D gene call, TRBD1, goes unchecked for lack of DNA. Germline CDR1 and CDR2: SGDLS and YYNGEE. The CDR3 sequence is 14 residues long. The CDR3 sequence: CASSVDRTQETQYF.

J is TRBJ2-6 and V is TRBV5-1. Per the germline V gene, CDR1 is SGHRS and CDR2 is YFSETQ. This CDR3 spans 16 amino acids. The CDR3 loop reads CASSSENFSGANVLTF.

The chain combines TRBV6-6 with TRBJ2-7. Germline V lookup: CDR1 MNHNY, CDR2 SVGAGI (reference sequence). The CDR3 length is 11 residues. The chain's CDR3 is CASSPMREQYF.

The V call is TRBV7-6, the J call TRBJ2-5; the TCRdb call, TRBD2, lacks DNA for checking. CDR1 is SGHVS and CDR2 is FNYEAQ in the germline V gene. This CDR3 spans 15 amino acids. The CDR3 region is CASSLGGFLGETQYF.

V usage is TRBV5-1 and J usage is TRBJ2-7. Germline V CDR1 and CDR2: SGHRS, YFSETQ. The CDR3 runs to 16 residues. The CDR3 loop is CASSSTYGGSSYEQYF. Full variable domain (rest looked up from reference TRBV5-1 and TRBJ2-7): KAGVTQTPRYLIKTRGQQVTLSCSPISGHRSVSWYQQTPGQGLQFLFEYFSETQRNKGNFPGRFSGRQFSNSRSEMNVSTLELGDSALYLCASSSTYGGSSYEQYFGPGTRLTVT.

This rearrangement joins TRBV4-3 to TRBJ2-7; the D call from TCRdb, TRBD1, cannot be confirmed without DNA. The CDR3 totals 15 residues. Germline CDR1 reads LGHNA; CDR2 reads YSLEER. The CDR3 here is CASSQVGQGPNEQYF.

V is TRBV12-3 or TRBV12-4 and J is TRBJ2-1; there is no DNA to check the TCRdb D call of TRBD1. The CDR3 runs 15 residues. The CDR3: CASSSRLGRVNEQFF.

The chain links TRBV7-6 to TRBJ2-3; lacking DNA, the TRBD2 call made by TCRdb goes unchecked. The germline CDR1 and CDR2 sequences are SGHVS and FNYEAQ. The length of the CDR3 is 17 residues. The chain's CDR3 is CASSLESKTSGTDTQYF.

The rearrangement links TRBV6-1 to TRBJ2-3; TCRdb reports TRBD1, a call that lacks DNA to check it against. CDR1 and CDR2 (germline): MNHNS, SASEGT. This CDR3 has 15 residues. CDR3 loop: CASRSGGRGADTQYF.

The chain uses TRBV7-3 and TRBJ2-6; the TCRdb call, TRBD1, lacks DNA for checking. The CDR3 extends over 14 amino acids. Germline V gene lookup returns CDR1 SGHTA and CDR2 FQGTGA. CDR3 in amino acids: CASSSREGANVLTF.

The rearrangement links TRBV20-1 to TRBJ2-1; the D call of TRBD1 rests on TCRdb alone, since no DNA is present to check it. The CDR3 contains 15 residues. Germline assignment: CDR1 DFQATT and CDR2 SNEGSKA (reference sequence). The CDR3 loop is CSARDPGHRVNEQFF.